This TCR beta chain was found in a study of beta chain features in type 1 diabetes. For the study at large: Patients looked much like healthy donors when it came to age, gender and cell yields. The study's findings and limits: Cells with high TCR expression could be over-represented when cDNA is sequenced. TCRB CDR3s were moderately but significantly shorter in Type 1 diabetes patients in all four CD4+ subsets.

Of the isolated RNA, all was reverse transcribed, and so the sequenced material was expressed TCRB transcripts. Naive, central memory and regulatory T cell samples averaged around 3.8 million reads. Sequenced by immunoSEQ multiplex PCR; TCRdb stores in-frame clones only, minus some. Of 250,000 to 300,000 clones in the sample, 24% were seen once. The sample holds a few counts of this clone. Its target is unknown. The germline gives CDR1 SGHNT, CDR2 YYREEE (reference sequence). The CDR3 has 16 residues. V gave up 0 bases and J gave up 0 bases; unmatched junction bases: 3. The TCR sequence derives from a woman in her 30s with type 1 diabetes. This chain links TRBV5-4 with TRBJ2-7; 10 nucleotides line up with TRBD2. The material sequenced was naive CD4+ T cells from blood. The CDR3 region has the DNA TGTGCCAGCAGCTTGGGACTAGCGGGCTTCTCCTACGAGCAGTACTTC. It yields the protein CASSLGLAGFSYEQYF.